The clone carrying this T cell receptor beta chain occurred many times. This sample was included in a study of CD8 T cells in ankylosing spondylitis. Quantitative molecular-barcoded 5'-RACE generated the TCR beta libraries. MiXCR was run by TCRdb on the 5' RACE reads, yielding one entry per CDR3 protein. The sample lists around 130,000 distinct CDR3 sequences, around 7% occurring once. Trimming removed 7 bases at V and 0 bases at J, with 7 bases between. The CDR3 contains 14 residues. Germline loops: CDR1 MDHEN, CDR2 SYDVKM. Sample: blood, either unsorted or a sorted T cell fraction (not recorded which). The source is a male donor with ankylosing spondylitis or in good health (not recorded which). This rearrangement joins TRBV28 to TRBJ2-6; a weak D match, TRBD1 (5 bases). The CDR3 sequence is CASIDSSGANVLTF. The CDR3 coding sequence is TGTGCCAGCATTGACAGCTCTGGGGCCAACGTCCTGACTTTC.